The subject of this entry is one T cell receptor beta chain. Per the study methods: Reference gene primer amplification gave nucleated cell count estimates. TCRdb's copy holds only in-frame clones and misses some; the assay was immunoSEQ multiplex PCR. That table gives V, J and clone size, and the DNA gave D and trimming. The sample lists just over 250,000 clones, about 90% occurring once. The source of the sample is a study of blood T cell repertoires in COVID-19. The overall study: Donors in the United States, Italy and Spain gave samples during acute or convalescent COVID-19. PBMCs, B-cell-depleted T cells, or T cells were the source of the cDNA or gDNA that made up the material.

V was clipped by 7 bases and J by 4 bases, with 11 bases between them. The CDR3 contains 13 residues. This receptor was taken from a woman aged 45 to 65 with acute or convalescent COVID-19. The J gene is TRBJ1-5, the V gene TRBV12-3 or TRBV12-4, with a tentative D call TRBD1 (5 bases). The specimen sequenced was peripheral blood. The CDR3 sequence is CASTPDRNQPQHF. CDR3 coding DNA: TGTGCCAGCACCCCAGACAGAAATCAGCCCCAGCATTTT.